This T cell receptor beta chain was profiled in a study of shared clonotypes between healthy human individuals. Data came from immunoSEQ multiplex PCR; TCRdb stores just in-frame clones and leaves some out. The sample holds millions of clones, just under 95% seen once. This clone was observed a single time. Terminally differentiated effector memory CD45RA+ cells were left out of the naive CD8 fraction, which was CD45RO-negative and positively selected for CCR7. V lost 10 bases and J lost 3; bases outside the gene matches: 13. Germline CDR1 reads LGHNT; CDR2 reads FRNRAP. CDR3 size: 15 residues. Sequencing was carried out using naive CD8+ T cells sorted from blood. This chain joins TRBV12-5 and TRBJ2-7; 9 bases are a match to TRBD1. The receptor was derived from a man younger than 30 in good health. In DNA form, the CDR3 reads TGTGCTATTAACGAACCGGGACAGGGATTCTACGAGCAGTACTTC. Its translation is CAINEPGQGFYEQYF.